The source of this TCR beta chain is a study of metastatic and nonmetastatic thyroid tumors. Study information: Comparison of repertoires was carried out across blood and tumor or nodule tissue from malignant and benign thyroid patients.

Authors' data handling: Variation in CDR3 across clinicopathological groups served as the basis for constructing a distant-metastasis classifier in papillary thyroid cancer. TCRdb re-called the PCR reads via MiXCR. TCRdb's processing, not the authors' own work, is the source of the V and J calls. The table shows about 16,000 clones, with around 13% occurring only once. Study-wide points: When malignant thyroid tumors were compared with benign nodules, TCR beta diversity was reportedly significantly higher in the malignant tumors. This held in both blood and tumor samples.

Per the germline V gene, CDR1 is SGHDN and CDR2 is FVKESK. V shed 2 bases and J shed 8 bases, with 7 bases lying between them. This CDR3 comprises 13 residues. This clone was found many times. As yet, its antigen is unknown. There were no patients who had received any treatment before thyroid surgery. This clonotype was obtained from a female donor with papillary thyroid cancer or a benign thyroid nodule (not recorded which). Some clones in this sample may be carry-over from other donors' samples. The sample consisted of blood. This chain uses TRBV14 with TRBJ1-6, with D uncertain. The CDR3 DNA is TGTGCCAGCAGCCAACAACGGGATTCACCCCTCCACTTT. This gives the protein CASSQQRDSPLHF.